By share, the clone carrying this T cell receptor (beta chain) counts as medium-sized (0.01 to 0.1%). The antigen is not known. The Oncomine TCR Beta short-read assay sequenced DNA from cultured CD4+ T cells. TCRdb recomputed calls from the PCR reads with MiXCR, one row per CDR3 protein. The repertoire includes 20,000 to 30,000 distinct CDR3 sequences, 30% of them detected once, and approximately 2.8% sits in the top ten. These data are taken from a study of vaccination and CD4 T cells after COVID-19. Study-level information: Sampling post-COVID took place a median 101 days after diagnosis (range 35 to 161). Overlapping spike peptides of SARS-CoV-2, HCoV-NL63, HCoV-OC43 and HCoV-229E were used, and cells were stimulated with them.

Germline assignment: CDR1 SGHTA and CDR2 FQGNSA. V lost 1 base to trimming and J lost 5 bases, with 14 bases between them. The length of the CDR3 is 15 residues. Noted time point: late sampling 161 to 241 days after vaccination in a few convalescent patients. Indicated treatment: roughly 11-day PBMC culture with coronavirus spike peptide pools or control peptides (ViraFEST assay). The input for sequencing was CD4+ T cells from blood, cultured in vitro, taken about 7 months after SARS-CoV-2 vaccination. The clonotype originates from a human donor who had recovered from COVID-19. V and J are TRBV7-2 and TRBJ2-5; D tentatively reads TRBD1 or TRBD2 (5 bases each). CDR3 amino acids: CASSLGSRGYETQYF. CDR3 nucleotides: TGTGCCAGCAGCTTAGGCTCACGGGGCTATGAGACCCAGTACTTC.